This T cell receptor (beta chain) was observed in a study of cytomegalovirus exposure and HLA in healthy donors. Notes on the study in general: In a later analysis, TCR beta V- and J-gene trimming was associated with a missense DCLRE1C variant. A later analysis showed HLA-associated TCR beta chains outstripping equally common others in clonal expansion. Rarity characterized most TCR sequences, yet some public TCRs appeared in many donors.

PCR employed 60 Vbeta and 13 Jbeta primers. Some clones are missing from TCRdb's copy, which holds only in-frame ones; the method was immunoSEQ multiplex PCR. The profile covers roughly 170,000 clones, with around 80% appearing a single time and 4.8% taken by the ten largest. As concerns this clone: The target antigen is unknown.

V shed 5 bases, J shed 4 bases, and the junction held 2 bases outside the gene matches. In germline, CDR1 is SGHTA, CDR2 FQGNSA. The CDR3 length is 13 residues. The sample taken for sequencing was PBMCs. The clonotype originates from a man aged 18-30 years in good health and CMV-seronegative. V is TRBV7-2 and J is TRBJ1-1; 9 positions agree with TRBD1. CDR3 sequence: CASSMDRGTEAFF. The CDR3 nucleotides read TGTGCCAGCAGCATGGACAGGGGCACTGAAGCTTTCTTT.